This TCR beta chain was documented in a study of T cell repertoires in cytomegalovirus infection. Study at large: Newly reported HLA-C-restricted and thoroughly characterized HLA-B-restricted CMV epitopes were employed. Matching HLA type, along with CMV infection, was indicated by public TCR beta signatures.

Germline V gene data show CDR1 as KGHSH and CDR2 as LQKENI. The CDR3 loop spans 14 amino acids. The V end was cut by 4 bases, the J end by 1 base, with 10 bases between. Notes on this clonotype: The target antigen is unknown.

TCRdb redid the calling of the reads with MiXCR, one entry per CDR3 protein. The table lists about 740,000 distinct CDR3 sequences, 30% to 35% of them singletons. Sequencing was performed on cultured PBMCs, taken from culture after CMV antigen stimulation. The V gene is TRBV18, the J gene TRBJ1-1; D unresolved. The source of this sequence is a human donor in good health (CMV status not recorded). Some clones in this sample may be carry-over from other donors' samples. The CDR3, as DNA: TGTGCCAGCTCACTCGGGGTTGAGAACACTGAAGCTTTCTTT. This encodes CASSLGVENTEAFF.